Described below is a single TCR beta chain sequence and its context. Its antigen remains unidentified. This record belongs to a study of regulatory T cells in long-lasting Graves disease. On the study more broadly: Over 5 years of antithyroid drugs plus positive TSH receptor antibodies defined persistent Graves' disease.

Both iRepertoire HTBI primers and Arm-PCR of CDR3 regions were used to build the TCR beta libraries. TCRdb re-called the multiplex PCR reads with MiXCR, one entry per CDR3 protein. The sample yields fewer than 550,000 distinct CDR3 sequences, around a fifth seen once. General study findings and limits: There was favoring of TRBV28, TRBJ1-2 and TRBJ2-5 in persistent disease. Lower TCR diversity characterized persistent Graves' patients relative to newly diagnosed patients.

Time point indicated: persistent/refractory GD, antithyroid drugs over 5 years with positive TRAb. The TCR library was made from RNA that had been extracted from PBMCs in TRIzol. Recruitment took place at an endocrinology department in Xi'an, China. Trimming took 3 bases from V and 8 from J, leaving 10 bases between them. This CDR3 has 13 residues. Germline V CDR1 and CDR2: PRHDT, FYEKMQ (reference sequence). The source material was peripheral blood mononuclear cells (PBMCs), sampled when the disease was refractory, from a patient treated with antithyroid drugs. The origin of this receptor is a female donor with Graves disease. The V call is TRBV13, the J call TRBJ1-4, with a tentative D call TRBD1 (5 bases). The CDR3 is CASSFQGQEKLFF. CDR3 nucleotides: TGTGCCAGCAGCTTCCAGGGCCAAGAAAAACTGTTTTTT.